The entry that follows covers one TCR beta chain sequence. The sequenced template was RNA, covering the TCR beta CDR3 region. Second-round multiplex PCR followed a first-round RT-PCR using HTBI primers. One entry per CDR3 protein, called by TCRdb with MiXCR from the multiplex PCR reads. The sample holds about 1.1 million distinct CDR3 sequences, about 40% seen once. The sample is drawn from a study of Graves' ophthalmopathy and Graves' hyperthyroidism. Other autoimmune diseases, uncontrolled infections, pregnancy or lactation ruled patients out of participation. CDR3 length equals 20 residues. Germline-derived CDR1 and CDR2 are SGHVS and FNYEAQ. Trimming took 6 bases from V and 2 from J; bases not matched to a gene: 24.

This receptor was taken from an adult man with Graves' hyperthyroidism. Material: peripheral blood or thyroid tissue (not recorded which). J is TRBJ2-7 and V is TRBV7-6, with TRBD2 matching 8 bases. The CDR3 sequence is CASSYRNAQLAVQMPYEQYF. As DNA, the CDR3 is TGTGCCAGCAGTTACCGAAATGCTCAACTAGCGGTCCAAATGCCCTACGAGCAGTACTTC.